The source of this T cell receptor beta chain is a study of blood T cells in healthy people across ages (dated by TCRdb to about 2015). About the investigation overall: In model experiments, roughly one uniquely barcoded TCR beta cDNA molecule per two T cells was captured by template switching. The donors were split into four age groups: young (average roughly 15 years), middle-aged (roughly 39), aged (62) and long-lived (about 74). Donors of different ages were randomly distributed across sequencing lanes to avoid experimental bias. To track age-related changes in TCR beta repertoire diversity, the study relied on deep sequencing normalized with unique cDNA molecular identifiers. Two additional independent replicas of 1 million unique cDNA reads from the same blood draw were analyzed for two donors (one aged 18 to 30 and one aged 80 or older). Here is what the overall study found, with its caveats: Conclusive comparison of naive and antigen-experienced compartments was prevented by the profiling of bulk unsorted PBMCs. Donor CMV infection status was unknown, potentially confounding age-related changes in expanded clonotypes. Total diversity estimates from one million sequenced T cells were considered lower bounds and underestimates. Observed TCR beta diversity correlated strongly with the percentage of naive T cells measured by flow cytometry. Observed TCR beta diversity per million T cells fell roughly linearly with age, and a significant reduction was already apparent by age approximately 40. Compared with the aged group, more naive CD4+ T cells, fewer expanded clones and increased TCR diversity were shown by the long-lived group, suggesting age selection.

Library preparation was by 5' RACE. The listed sequencing device is Illumina HiSeq 2500. The second PCR ran for roughly 7 to 11 cycles and used a J-beta primer mix along with a sample-barcoded 5' primer. Each TCR beta cDNA molecule received a unique molecular identifier from a template-switch 5' adaptor carrying 12 random nucleotides. Each sample yielded at least 3 million CDR3-containing paired-end reads. All of the RNA was converted into first-strand cDNA using the Mint cDNA synthesis kit, with a TRBC-specific oligonucleotide serving as the primer. All cDNA was treated with uracil-DNA glycosylase and then went through a first 18-cycle PCR with the universal primers M1SS and BC2_uni_R. Per the original workflow: Normalization of each sample was performed by random selection of 1 million high-quality reads, each carrying a distinct molecular identifier. Instead of being binned into consensus sequences, reads with shared molecular identifiers were discarded. CDR3 identification, clonotype clustering and error correction used MiTCR with a Q25 quality threshold and the strictest error-elimination algorithm. A nonparametric unseen species model with Euler transformation was used to estimate a lower bound on total TCR beta diversity. Clones were called with MiXCR by TCRdb after fastp trimmed the public reads at Q25, and only in-frame beta chains were retained. Every entry covers one CDR3 protein and lists the most common genes and DNA from its rows. For this entry, the V and J calls and clone size follow TCRdb and not the study's own pipeline. The sample profile shows 1,500,000 or so distinct CDR3 sequences; approximately 43% of them were found once. The leading ten clones occupy about 3.8% of the sample.

On this clonotype: What this receptor recognizes is not known. No per-base quality is available; no much larger clone lies one base away.

According to the germline V gene (reference sequence), CDR1 reads DFQATT and CDR2 reads SNEGSKA. V ends up 6 bases short and J 4 bases short, with an unmatched junction base count of 9. From the cysteine through the phenylalanine, the CDR3 covers 14 amino acids. CDR3 DNA is the only sequence kept; it has 42 bases, read in frame from the first base. Donors were 39 systemically healthy Caucasian individuals from Russia aged roughly 6 to 95 years. Each donor gave about 9.7 milliliters of peripheral blood, drawn into EDTA-treated Vacutainer tubes. Ficoll-Paque density-gradient centrifugation was used to isolate PBMCs, with at least 6.5 million per sample. Trizol reagent was used to extract total RNA from PBMCs, with at least 6 micrograms per sample. For every donor, an aliquot of PBMCs went through flow cytometry to measure the percentages of naive CD45RAhigh/CD27high T cells.

The chain was built from TRBV20-1 and TRBJ1-3, with 7 junctional bases fitting TRBD1. Sequenced sample: blood. This clonotype was sampled from a woman between 18 and 30 years old in good health. The CDR3 has the sequence CSARGSPHGNTIYF. Here is the DNA: TGCAGTGCCAGGGGGTCCCCGCACGGAAACACCATATATTTT.